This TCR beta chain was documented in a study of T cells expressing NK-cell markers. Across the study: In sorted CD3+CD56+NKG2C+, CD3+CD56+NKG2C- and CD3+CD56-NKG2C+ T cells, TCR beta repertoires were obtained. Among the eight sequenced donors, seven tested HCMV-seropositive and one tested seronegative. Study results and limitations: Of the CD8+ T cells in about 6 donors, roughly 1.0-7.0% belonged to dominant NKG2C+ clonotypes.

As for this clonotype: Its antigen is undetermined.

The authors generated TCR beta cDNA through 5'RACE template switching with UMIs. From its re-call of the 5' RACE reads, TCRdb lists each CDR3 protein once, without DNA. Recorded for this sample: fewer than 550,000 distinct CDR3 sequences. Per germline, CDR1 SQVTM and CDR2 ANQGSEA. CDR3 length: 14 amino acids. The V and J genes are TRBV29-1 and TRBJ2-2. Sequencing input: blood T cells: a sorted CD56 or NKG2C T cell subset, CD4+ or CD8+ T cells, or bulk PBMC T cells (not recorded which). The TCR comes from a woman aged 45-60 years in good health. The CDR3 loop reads CSVESSINTGELFF.